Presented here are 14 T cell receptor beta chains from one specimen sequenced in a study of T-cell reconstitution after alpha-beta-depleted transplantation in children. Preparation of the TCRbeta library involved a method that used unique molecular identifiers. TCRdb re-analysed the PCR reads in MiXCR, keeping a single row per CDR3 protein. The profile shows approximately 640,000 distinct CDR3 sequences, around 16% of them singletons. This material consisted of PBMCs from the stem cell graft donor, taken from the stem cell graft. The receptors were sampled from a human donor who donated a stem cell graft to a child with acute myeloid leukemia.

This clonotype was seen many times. CDR3 DNA: TGTGCCAGCAGTTCCGGACAGGGGAATAACTATGGCTACACCTTC. It yields the protein CASSSGQGNNYGYTF. The V and J genes are TRBV6-5 and TRBJ1-2; TRBD1 agrees at 9 bases. This CDR3 contains 15 residues. CDR1 and CDR2 from the germline V gene are MNHEY and SVGAGI. V shed 4 bases, J shed 1 base, and the junction held 4 bases outside the gene matches.

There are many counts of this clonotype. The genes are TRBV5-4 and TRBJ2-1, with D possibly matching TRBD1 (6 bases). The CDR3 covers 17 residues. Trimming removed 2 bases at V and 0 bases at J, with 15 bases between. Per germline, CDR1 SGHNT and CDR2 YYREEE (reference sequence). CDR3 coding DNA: TGTGCCAGCAGCTTAAGCGTCGGACAGAGCTCCTACAATGAGCAGTTCTTC. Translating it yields CASSLSVGQSSYNEQFF.

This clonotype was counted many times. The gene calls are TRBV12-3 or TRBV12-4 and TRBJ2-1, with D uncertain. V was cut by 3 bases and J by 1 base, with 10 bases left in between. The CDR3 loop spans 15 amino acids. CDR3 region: CASSFSSDSYNEQFF. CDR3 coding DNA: TGTGCCAGCAGTTTCTCGAGTGATTCCTACAATGAGCAGTTCTTC.

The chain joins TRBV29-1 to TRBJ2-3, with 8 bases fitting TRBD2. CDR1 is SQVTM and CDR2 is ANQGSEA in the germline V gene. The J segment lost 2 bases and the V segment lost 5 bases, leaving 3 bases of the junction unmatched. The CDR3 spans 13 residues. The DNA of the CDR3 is TGCAGCGTTTCAGCGGGGGACACAGATACGCAGTATTTT. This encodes CSVSAGDTDTQYF.

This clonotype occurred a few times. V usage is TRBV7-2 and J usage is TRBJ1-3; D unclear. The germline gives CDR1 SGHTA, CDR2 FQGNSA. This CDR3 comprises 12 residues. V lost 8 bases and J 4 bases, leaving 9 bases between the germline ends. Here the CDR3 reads CASGQSGNTIYF. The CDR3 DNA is TGTGCCAGCGGGCAATCCGGAAACACCATATATTTT.

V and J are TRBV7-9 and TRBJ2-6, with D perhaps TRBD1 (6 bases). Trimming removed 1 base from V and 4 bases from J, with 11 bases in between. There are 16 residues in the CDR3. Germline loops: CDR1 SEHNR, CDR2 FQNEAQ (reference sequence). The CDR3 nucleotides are TGTGCCAGCAGCTTAGACACAGGGATGGGGGCCAACGTCCTGACTTTC. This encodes CASSLDTGMGANVLTF.

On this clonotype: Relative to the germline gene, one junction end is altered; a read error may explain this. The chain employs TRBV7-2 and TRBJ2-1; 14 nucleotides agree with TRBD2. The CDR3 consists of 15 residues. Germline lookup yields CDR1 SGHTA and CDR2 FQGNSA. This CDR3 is CVSSPWTSGGLGQFF. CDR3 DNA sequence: TGTGTCAGCAGCCCCTGGACTAGCGGGGGGCTGGGGCAGTTCTTC.

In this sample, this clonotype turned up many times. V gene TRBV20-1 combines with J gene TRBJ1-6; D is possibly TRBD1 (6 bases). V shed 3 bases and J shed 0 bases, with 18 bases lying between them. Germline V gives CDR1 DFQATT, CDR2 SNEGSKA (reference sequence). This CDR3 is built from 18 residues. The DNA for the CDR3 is TGCAGTGCTAGTACGGCAGGGGCTACCCACTCCTATAATTCACCCCTCCACTTT. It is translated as CSASTAGATHSYNSPLHF.

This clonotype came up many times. This chain's CDR3 is CATSRATGLVGAFF. As DNA, the CDR3 is TGTGCCACCAGCAGAGCAACAGGGCTAGTGGGAGCTTTCTTT. This sequence joins TRBV15 and TRBJ1-1, with D perhaps matching TRBD1 (6 bases). CDR1 and CDR2 from the germline V gene are LNHNV and YYDKDF (reference sequence). The length of the CDR3 is 14 residues. The V end lost 1 base, the J end lost 10 bases, and 16 bases lay between the germline ends.

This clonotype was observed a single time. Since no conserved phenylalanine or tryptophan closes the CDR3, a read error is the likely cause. Here the CDR3 reads CASGTGWLTEAFL. Here the CDR3 DNA reads TGTGCCAGCGGAACCGGGTGGTTGACTGAAGCTTTCTTA. V is TRBV27 and J is TRBJ1-1; D gene unclear. CDR1 is MNHEY and CDR2 is SMNVEV in the germline V gene (reference sequence). The CDR3 spans 13 residues. Trimming took off 8 bases at V and 5 bases at J, with 15 bases between the two ends.

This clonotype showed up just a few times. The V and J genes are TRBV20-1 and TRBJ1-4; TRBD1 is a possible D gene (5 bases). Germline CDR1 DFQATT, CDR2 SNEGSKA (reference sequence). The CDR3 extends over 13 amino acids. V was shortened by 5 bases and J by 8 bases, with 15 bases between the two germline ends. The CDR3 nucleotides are TGCAGTGCTGGAGGACAAGTTGGCGAAAAACTGTTTTTT. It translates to CSAGGQVGEKLFF.

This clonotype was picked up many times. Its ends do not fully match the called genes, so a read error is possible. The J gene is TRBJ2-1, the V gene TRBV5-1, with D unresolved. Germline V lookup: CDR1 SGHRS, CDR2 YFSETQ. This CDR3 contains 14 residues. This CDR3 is CASSLQSSYNEQFF. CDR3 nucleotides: TGTGCCAGCAGTTTACAGAGCTCCTACAATGAGCAGTTCTTC.

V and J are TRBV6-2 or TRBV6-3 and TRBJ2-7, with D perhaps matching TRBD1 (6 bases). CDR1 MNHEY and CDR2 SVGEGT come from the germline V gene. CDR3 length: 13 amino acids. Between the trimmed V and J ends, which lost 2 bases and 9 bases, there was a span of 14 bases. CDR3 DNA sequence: TGTGCCAGCAGTTACAGCAGGACAGAGGGGCAGTACGTC. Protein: CASSYSRTEGQYV.

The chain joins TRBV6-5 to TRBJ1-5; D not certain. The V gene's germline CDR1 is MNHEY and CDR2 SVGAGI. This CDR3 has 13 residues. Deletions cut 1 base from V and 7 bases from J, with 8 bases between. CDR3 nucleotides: TGTGCCAGCAGTTACTTGGAGGGCCAGCCCCAGCATTTT. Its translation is CASSYLEGQPQHF.